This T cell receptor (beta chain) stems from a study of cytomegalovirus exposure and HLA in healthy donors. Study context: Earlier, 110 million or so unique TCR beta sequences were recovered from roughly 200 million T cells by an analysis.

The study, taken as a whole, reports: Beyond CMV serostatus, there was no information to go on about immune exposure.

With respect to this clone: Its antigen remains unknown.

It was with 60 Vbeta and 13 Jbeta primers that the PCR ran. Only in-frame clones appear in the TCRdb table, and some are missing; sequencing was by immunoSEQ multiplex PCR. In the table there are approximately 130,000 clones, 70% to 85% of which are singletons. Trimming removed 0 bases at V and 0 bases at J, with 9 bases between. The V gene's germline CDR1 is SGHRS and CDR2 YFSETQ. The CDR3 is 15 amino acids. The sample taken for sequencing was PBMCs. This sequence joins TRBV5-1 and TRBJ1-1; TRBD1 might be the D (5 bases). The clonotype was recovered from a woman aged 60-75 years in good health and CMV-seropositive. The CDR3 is CASSLVVDMNTEAFF. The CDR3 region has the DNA TGCGCCAGCAGCTTGGTTGTGGACATGAACACTGAAGCTTTCTTT.